This TCR beta chain is drawn from a study of blood T cell repertoires in COVID-19. Study context: There were acute and convalescent COVID-19 samples, and they came from the United States, Italy and Spain.

How the authors handled the data: How many nucleated cells were present was estimated from reference gene primer amplification. Sequencing used immunoSEQ multiplex PCR; TCRdb keeps in-frame clones, though not all of them. That table is the source of V, J and clone size, and D and trimming were worked out from the DNA. The sample has around 500,000 clones; roughly 88% are singletons. The table lists this clone with a count of one. Germline V gene sequence: CDR1 LNHDA, CDR2 SQIVND (reference sequence). With V trimmed by 3 bases and J by 5 bases, 9 bases remained unmatched. The CDR3 has 17 amino acids. Sequenced: peripheral blood. The chain is built from TRBV19 and TRBJ2-3; 12 positions match TRBD2. The receptor's source is a human donor in a cohort sampled during active COVID-19. CDR3 sequence: CASSIRRLAGDLDTQYF. The CDR3 DNA reads TGTGCCAGTAGTATTAGAAGACTAGCGGGAGATCTAGATACGCAGTATTTT. The full variable domain, its missing parts supplied by reference TRBV19 and TRBJ2-3, is DGGITQSPKYLFRKEGQNVTLSCEQNLNHDAMYWYRQDPGQGLRLIYYSQIVNDFQKGDIAEGYSVSREKKESFPLTVTSAQKNPTAFYLCASSIRRLAGDLDTQYFGPGTRLTVL.